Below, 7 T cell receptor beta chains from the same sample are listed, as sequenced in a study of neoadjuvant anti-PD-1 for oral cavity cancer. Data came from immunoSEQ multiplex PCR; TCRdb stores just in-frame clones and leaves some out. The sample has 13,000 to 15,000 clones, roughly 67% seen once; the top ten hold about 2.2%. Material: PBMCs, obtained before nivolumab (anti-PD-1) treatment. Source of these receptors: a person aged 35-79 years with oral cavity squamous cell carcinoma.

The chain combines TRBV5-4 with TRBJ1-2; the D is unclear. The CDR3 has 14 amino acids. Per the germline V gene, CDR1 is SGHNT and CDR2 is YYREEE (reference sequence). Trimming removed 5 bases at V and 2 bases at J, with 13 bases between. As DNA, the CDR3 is TGTGCCAGCAGTTTTGGACGGAAAAACTATGGCTACACCTTC. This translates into CASSFGRKNYGYTF.

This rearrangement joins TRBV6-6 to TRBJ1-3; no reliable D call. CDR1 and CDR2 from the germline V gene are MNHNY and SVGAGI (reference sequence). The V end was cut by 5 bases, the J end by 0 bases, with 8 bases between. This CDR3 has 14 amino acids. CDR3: CASSPAFSGNTIYF. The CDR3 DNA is TGTGCCAGCAGTCCAGCCTTCTCTGGAAACACCATATATTTT.

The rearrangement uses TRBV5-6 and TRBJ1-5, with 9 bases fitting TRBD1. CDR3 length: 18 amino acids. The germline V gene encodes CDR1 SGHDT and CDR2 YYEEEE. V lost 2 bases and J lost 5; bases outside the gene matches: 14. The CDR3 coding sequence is TGTGCCAGCAGCTTCTCGGGACAGGGAACCTTAATAGATCAGCCCCAGCATTTT. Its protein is CASSFSGQGTLIDQPQHF. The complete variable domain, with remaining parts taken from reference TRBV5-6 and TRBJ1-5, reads DAGVTQSPTHLIKTRGQQVTLRCSPKSGHDTVSWYQQALGQGPQFIFQYYEEEERQRGNFPDRFSGHQFPNYSSELNVNALLLGDSALYLCASSFSGQGTLIDQPQHFGDGTRLSIL.

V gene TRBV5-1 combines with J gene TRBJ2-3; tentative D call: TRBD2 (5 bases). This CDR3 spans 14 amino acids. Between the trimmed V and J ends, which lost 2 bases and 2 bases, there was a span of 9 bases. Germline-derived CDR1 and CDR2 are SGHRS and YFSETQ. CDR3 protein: CASSFRGDTDTQYF. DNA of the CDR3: TGCGCCAGCAGCTTCCGGGGTGACACAGATACGCAGTATTTT.

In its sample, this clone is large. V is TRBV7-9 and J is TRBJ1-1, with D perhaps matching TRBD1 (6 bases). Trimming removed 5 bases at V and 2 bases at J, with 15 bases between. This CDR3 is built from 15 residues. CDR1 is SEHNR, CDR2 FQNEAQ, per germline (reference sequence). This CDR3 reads CASSPTGTLNTEAFF. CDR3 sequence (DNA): TGTGCCAGCAGCCCTACCGGGACACTAAACACTGAAGCTTTCTTT.

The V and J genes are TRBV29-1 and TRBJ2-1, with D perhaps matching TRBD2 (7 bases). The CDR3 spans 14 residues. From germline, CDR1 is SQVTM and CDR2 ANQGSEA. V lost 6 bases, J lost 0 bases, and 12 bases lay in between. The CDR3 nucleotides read TGCAGCGTAGCGGGACAAACCTCCTACAATGAGCAGTTCTTC. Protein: CSVAGQTSYNEQFF.

This chain's CDR3 is CASSYPGQGEEKLFF. Here the CDR3 DNA reads TGCGCCAGCAGCTACCCCGGCCAGGGGGAAGAAAAACTGTTTTTT. This chain joins TRBV5-1 and TRBJ1-4; 7 bases align to TRBD1. The CDR3 sequence is 15 residues long. Germline CDR1 reads SGHRS; CDR2 reads YFSETQ. With 3 bases clipped from V and 8 bases from J, the junction kept 10 bases outside the gene matches.